This entry lists 3 T cell receptor beta chains sequenced from one sample in a study of T cell responses to AZD1222 COVID-19 vaccine. Sequencing was performed with immunoSEQ multiplex PCR; in TCRdb, only in-frame clones are kept and a portion is missing. The table shows 130,000 or so clones, with 86% occurring only once. The sequencing used peripheral blood, collected on day 0 of AZD1222 vaccination. The receptors come from an adult in good health.

This chain joins TRBV27 and TRBJ1-2; possibly TRBD1 for D (6 bases). Trimming stripped 5 bases from V and 8 bases from J, with 9 bases between. Germline V lookup: CDR1 MNHEY, CDR2 SMNVEV (reference sequence). The CDR3 is 11 residues long. This CDR3 is CASSAGVGYTF. CDR3 coding DNA: TGTGCCAGCAGTGCAGGGGTCGGCTACACCTTC.

The chain recombines TRBV5-5 with TRBJ2-2, with 9 bases matching TRBD1. Germline V gene sequence: CDR1 SGHKS, CDR2 YYEKEE (reference sequence). There are 18 residues in the CDR3. The ends lost 4 bases at V and 6 bases at J; junction bases unmatched: 16. The CDR3 spells CASSPKSGTGYTAGELFF. CDR3 nucleotides: TGTGCCAGCAGCCCGAAATCCGGGACAGGGTATACCGCCGGGGAGCTGTTTTTT.

V is TRBV5-4 and J is TRBJ2-2; 7 bases agree with TRBD2. Looked up from germline, CDR1 is SGHNT and CDR2 is YYREEE (reference sequence). J gave up 1 base and V 3 bases, and 6 bases lay outside the gene matches. The CDR3 extends over 16 amino acids. CDR3 in DNA: TGTGCCAGCAGCTGGAAGCGGGAAAGGAACACCGGGGAGCTGTTTTTT. Protein: CASSWKRERNTGELFF.